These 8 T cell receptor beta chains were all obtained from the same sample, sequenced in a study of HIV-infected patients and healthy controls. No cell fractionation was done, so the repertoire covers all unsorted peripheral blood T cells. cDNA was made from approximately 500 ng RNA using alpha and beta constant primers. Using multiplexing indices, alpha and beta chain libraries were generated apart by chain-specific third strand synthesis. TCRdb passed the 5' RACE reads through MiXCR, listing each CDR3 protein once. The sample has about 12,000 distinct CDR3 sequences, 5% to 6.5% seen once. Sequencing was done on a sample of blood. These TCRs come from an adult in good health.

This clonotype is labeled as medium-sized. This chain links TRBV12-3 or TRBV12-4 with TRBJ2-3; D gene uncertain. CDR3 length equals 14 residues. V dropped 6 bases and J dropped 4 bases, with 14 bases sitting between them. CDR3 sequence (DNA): TGTGCCAGCAGCCACTTAGTGGCCTCAGATACGCAGTATTTT. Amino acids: CASSHLVASDTQYF.

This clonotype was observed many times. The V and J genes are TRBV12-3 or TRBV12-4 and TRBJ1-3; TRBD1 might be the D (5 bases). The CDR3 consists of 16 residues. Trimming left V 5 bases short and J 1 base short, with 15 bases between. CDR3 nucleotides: TGTGCCAGCAGTCCAAGGGGACGTCAATCTGGAAACACCATATATTTT. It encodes CASSPRGRQSGNTIYF.

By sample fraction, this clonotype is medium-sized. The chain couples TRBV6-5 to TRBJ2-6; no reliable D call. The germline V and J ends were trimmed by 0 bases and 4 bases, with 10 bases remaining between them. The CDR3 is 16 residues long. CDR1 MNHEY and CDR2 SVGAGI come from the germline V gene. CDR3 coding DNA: TGTGCCAGCAGTTACTCGATCAGGTTAGGGGCCAACGTCCTGACTTTC. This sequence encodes CASSYSIRLGANVLTF.

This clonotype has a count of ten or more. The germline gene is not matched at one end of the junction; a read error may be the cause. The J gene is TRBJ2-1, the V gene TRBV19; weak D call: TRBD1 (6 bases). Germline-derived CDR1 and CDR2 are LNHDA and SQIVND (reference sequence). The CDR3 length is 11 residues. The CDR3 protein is CASKNRDTSYF. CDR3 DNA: TGTGCCAGTAAGAACCGGGACACCTCTTACTTC.

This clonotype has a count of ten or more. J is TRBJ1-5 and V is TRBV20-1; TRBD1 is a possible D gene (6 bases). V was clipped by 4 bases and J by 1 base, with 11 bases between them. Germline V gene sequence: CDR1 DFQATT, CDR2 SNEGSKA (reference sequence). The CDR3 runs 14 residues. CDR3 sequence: CSAKPQGSNQPQHF. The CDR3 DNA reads TGCAGTGCTAAACCACAGGGCAGCAATCAGCCCCAGCATTTT.

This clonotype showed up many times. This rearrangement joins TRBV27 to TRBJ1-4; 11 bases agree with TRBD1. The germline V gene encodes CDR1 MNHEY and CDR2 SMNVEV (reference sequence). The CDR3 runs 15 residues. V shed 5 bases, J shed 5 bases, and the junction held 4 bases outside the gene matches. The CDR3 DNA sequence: TGTGCCAGCAGTCCCGGACAGGGGGCGAATGAAAAACTGTTTTTT. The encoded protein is CASSPGQGANEKLFF.

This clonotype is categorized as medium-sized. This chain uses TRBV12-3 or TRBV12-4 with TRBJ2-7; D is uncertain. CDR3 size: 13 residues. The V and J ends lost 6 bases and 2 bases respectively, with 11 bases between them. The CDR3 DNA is TGTGCCAGCAGGTCAGACGGCCCCTACGAGCAGTACTTC. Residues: CASRSDGPYEQYF.

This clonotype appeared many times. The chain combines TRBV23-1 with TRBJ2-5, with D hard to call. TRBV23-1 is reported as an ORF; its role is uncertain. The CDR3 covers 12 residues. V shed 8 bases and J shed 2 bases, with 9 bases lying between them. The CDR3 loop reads CASLDNQETQYF. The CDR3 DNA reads TGCGCCAGCCTTGACAATCAAGAGACCCAGTACTTC.